This T cell receptor beta chain was sequenced in a study of cytomegalovirus exposure and HLA in healthy donors. To note about this clone: What it recognizes is unknown.

After removal of 3 bases from V and 2 bases from J, the junction contained 7 bases not matched to a gene. The CDR3 is 16 residues long. Germline V lookup: CDR1 MDHEN, CDR2 SYDVKM. Profiled with immunoSEQ multiplex PCR; TCRdb holds only in-frame clones, not every one. The sample comprises 90,000 or so clones, 85% of which are singletons, and more than 20% rests with the top ten. Overall study findings and caveats: Three CMV-associated chains proved CMV antigen-specific in vitro. The study recorded 160 or so TCR beta chains that were cytomegalovirus-associated. Reported results showed that the classifier diagnosed cytomegalovirus status with high specificity and sensitivity.

The receptor was derived from a man aged 18 to 29 in good health and CMV-seropositive. The rearrangement uses TRBV28 and TRBJ1-2, with TRBD1 identical over 9 bases. Sequencing was carried out using PBMCs. CDR3 DNA sequence: TGTGCCAGCAGTTTCTTTGCCGGGACAGGGAACTATGGCTACACCTTC. Encoded protein: CASSFFAGTGNYGYTF.